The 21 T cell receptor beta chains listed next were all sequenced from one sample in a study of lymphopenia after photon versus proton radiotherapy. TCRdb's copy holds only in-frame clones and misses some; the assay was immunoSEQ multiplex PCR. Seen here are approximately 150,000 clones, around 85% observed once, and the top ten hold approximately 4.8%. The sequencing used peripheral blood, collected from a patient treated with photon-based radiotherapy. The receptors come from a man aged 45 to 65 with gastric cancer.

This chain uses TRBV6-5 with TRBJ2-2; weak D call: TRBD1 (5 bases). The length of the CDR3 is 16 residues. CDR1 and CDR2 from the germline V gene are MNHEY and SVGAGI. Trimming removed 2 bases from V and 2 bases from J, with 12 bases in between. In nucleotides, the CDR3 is TGTGCCAGCAGTTACGACAGCTTTCTTAACACCGGGGAGCTGTTTTTT. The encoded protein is CASSYDSFLNTGELFF.

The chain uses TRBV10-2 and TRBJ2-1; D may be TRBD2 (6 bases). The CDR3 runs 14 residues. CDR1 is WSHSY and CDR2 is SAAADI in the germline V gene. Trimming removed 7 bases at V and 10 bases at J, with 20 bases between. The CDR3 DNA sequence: TGCGCCAGCACCCTGACTAGTCCCACTGGCGAGCAGTTCTTC. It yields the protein CASTLTSPTGEQFF.

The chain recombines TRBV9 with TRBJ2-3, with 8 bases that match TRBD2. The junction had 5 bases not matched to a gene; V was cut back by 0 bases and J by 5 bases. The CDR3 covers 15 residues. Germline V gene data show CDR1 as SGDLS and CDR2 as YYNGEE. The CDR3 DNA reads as TGTGCCAGCAGCGTAGGGGCGGGAGGCGGAGATACGCAGTATTTT. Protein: CASSVGAGGGDTQYF. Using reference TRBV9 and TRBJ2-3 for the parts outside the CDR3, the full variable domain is DSGVTQTPKHLITATGQRVTLRCSPRSGDLSVYWYQQSLDQGLQFLIQYYNGEERAKGNILERFSAQQFPDLHSELNLSSLELGDSALYFCASSVGAGGGDTQYFGPGTRLTVL.

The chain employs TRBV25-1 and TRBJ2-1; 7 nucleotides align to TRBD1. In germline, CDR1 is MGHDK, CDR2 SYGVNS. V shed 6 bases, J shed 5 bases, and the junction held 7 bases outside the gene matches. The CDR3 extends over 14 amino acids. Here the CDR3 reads CASSPQGDNNEQFF. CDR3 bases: TGTGCCAGCAGCCCCCAGGGGGACAACAATGAGCAGTTCTTC.

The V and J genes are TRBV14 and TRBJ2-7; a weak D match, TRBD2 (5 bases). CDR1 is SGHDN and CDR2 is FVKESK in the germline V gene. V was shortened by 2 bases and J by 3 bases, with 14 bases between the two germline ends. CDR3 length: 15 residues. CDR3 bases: TGTGCCAGCAGCCAACTCGCGGGTAGAGTCTACGAGCAGTACTTC. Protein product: CASSQLAGRVYEQYF.

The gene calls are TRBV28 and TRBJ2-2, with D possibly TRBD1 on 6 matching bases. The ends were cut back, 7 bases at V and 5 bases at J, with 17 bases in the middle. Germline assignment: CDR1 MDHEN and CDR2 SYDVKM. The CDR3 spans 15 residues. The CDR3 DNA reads TGTGCCAGCACCCAGGGGATGATGGAAACCGGGGAGCTGTTTTTT. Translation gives CASTQGMMETGELFF.

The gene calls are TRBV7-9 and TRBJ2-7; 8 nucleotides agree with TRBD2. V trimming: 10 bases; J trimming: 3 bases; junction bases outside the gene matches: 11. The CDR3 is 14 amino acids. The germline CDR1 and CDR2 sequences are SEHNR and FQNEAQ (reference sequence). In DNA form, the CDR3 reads TGTGCCACCACAGTCGGAGCGGGAGTCTACGAGCAGTACTTC. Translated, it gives CATTVGAGVYEQYF. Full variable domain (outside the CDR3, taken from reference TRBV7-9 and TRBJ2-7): DTGVSQNPRHKITKRGQNVTFRCDPISEHNRLYWYRQTLGQGPEFLTYFQNEAQLEKSRLLSDRFSAERPKGSFSTLEIQRTEQGDSAMYLCATTVGAGVYEQYFGPGTRLTVT.

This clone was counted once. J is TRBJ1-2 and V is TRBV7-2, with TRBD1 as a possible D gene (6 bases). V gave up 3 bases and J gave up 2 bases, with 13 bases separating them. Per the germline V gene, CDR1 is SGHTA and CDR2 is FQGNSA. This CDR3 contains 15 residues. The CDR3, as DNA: TGTGCCAGCAGCTTGAGGGGGGGCCAAAACTATGGCTACACCTTC. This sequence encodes CASSLRGGQNYGYTF.

CDR3 sequence: CASSFTGGLYQPQHF. CDR3 in DNA: TGTGCCAGCAGTTTTACAGGGGGCTTATATCAGCCCCAGCATTTT. The rearrangement links TRBV28 to TRBJ1-5; 9 bases map to TRBD1. The CDR3 covers 15 residues. V was pared by 3 bases and J by 5 bases, with 5 bases of the junction left unmatched. Germline CDR1 is MDHEN and CDR2 is SYDVKM. The full variable domain, rest sourced from reference TRBV28 and TRBJ1-5, is DVKVTQSSRYLVKRTGEKVFLECVQDMDHENMFWYRQDPGLGLRLIYFSYDVKMKEKGDIPEGYSVSREKKERFSLILESASTNQTSMYLCASSFTGGLYQPQHFGDGTRLSIL.

CDR3 bases: TGTGCCAGCAGCTTAGCGCAGGGCGGGAGAATCTACGAGCAGTACTTC. Translating gives CASSLAQGGRIYEQYF. The chain links TRBV7-2 to TRBJ2-7; 7 bases fit TRBD2. The V segment lost 0 bases and the J segment 3 bases; nucleotides outside the gene matches: 8. This CDR3 spans 16 amino acids. The V gene's germline CDR1 is SGHTA and CDR2 FQGNSA.

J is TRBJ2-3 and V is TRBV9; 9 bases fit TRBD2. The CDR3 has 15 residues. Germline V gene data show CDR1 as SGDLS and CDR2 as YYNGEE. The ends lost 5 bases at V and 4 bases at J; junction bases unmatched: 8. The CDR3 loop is CASRSSGKKADTQYF. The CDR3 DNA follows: TGTGCCAGCAGGTCTAGCGGGAAAAAGGCAGATACGCAGTATTTT.

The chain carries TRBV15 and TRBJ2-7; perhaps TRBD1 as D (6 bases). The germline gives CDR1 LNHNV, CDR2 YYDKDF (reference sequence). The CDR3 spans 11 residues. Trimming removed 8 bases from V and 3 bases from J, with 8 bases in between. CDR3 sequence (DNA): TGTGCCACCCGGACAGACTACGAGCAGTACTTC. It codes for CATRTDYEQYF.

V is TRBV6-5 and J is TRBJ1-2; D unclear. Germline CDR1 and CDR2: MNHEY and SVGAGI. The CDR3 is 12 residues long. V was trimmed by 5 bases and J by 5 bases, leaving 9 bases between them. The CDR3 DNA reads TGTGCCAGCAGTCCGGGCCTTTATGGCTACACCTTC. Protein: CASSPGLYGYTF.

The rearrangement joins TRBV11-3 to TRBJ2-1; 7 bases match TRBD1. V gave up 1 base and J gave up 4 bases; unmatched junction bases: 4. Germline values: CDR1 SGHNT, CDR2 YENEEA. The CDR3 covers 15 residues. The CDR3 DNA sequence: TGTGCCAGCAGCTTAGCCGGGACAGAGTACAATGAGCAGTTCTTC. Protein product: CASSLAGTEYNEQFF. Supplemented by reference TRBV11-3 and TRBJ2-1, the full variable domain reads EAGVVQSPRYKIIEKKQPVAFWCNPISGHNTLYWYLQNLGQGPELLIRYENEEAVDDSQLPKDRFSAERLKGVDSTLKIQPAELGDSAVYLCASSLAGTEYNEQFFGPGTRLTVL.

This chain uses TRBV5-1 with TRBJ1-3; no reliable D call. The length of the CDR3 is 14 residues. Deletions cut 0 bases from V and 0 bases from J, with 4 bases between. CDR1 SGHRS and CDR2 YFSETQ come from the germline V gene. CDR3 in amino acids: CASSLGSSGNTIYF. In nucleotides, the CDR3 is TGCGCCAGCAGCTTGGGCAGCTCTGGAAACACCATATATTTT.

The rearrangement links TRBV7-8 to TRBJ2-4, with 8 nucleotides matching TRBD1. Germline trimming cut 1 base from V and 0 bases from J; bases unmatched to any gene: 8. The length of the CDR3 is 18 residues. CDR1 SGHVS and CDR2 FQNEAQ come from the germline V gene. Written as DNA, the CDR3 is TGTGCCAGCAGCTTAGATGGTACAGGGGGACTAGCCAAAAACATTCAGTACTTC. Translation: CASSLDGTGGLAKNIQYF. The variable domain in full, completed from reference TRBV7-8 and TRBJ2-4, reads GAGVSQSPRYKVAKRGQDVALRCDPISGHVSLFWYQQALGQGPEFLTYFQNEAQLDKSGLPSDRFFAERPEGSVSTLKIQRTQQEDSAVYLCASSLDGTGGLAKNIQYFGAGTRLSVL.

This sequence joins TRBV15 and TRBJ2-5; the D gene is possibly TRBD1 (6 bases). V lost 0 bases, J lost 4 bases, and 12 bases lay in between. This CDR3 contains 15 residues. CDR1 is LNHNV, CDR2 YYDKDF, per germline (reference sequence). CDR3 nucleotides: TGTGCCACCAGCAGAGATGGCGAGGACAGAGAGACCCAGTACTTC. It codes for CATSRDGEDRETQYF.

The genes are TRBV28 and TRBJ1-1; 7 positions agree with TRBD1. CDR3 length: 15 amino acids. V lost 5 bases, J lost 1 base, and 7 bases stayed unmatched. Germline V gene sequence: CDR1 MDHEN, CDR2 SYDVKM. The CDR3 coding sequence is TGTGCCAGCAGTACCCATTCAGGGGGGAACACTGAAGCTTTCTTT. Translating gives CASSTHSGGNTEAFF.

CDR3 region: CASSESPGPYEQYF. For the CDR3, the DNA is TGCGCCAGCAGTGAGTCCCCGGGGCCCTACGAGCAGTACTTC. V is TRBV10-1 and J is TRBJ2-7; D possibly uses TRBD1 or TRBD2 (5 bases each). The CDR3 loop spans 14 amino acids. Germline V gene data show CDR1 as WNHNN and CDR2 as SYGVQD (reference sequence). V lost 0 bases and J lost 2, with 8 bases in between.

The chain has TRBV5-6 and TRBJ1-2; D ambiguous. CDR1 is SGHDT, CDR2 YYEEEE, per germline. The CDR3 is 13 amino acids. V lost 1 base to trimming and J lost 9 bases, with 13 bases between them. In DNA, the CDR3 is TGTGCCAGCAGCTTGACCGGGCTCAATCGCTACACCTTC. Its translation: CASSLTGLNRYTF.

The DNA of the CDR3 is TGTGCCAGCAGTGTAAGCAATCAGCCCCAGCATTTT. Residues: CASSVSNQPQHF. J is TRBJ1-5 and V is TRBV28; no clear D. Between the trimmed V and J ends, which lost 5 bases and 1 base, there was a span of 3 bases. This CDR3 contains 12 residues. Germline V gene lookup returns CDR1 MDHEN and CDR2 SYDVKM.